This T cell receptor (beta chain) originates from a study of blood T cells in healthy people across ages. The germline CDR1 and CDR2 sequences are SEHNR and FQNEAQ (reference sequence). V dropped 0 bases and J dropped 0; count of bases not matched to a gene: 2. This CDR3 spans 16 amino acids. Together with a sample-barcoded 5' primer, a J-beta primer mix was included in a second PCR lasting about 7 to 12 cycles. TCRdb passed the 5' RACE reads through MiXCR, listing each CDR3 protein once. The profile shows about a million distinct CDR3 sequences, about 53% of them singletons. This clonotype was found once.

The receptor comes from a woman aged 55-70 years in good health. The specimen sequenced was blood. The chain combines TRBV7-9 with TRBJ1-1, with 9 bases identical to TRBD1. CDR3 bases: TGTGCCAGCAGCTTAGCCGACAGGGGGATGAACACTGAAGCTTTCTTT. Amino acids: CASSLADRGMNTEAFF.